This T cell receptor (beta chain) was observed in a study of blood T cell repertoires in COVID-19 (dated by TCRdb to between 2020 and 2021). At the level of the whole study: The collaborator samples originated in the United States, Italy and Spain and spanned the acute and convalescent phases of COVID-19. Where HLA class I and class II types were available, the types were taken from metadata supplied by the sample provider, not from assay-based typing. The repertoires were released in a freely available public database meant as a resource for research on the immune response to SARS-CoV-2. The dataset comprised deeply sampled blood TCRbeta repertoires from subjects exposed to, actively infected with, or recovered from COVID-19. Sample metadata almost always included a de-identified subject ID, COVID-19 status, age in years and sex. The samples were drawn from two sources: the first 160 participants of the ongoing ImmuneRACE study, and approximately 1,300 subjects contributed by 6 global collaborators. The prospective study material was composed of cDNA or gDNA derived from T cells, B-cell-depleted T cells, or PBMCs. The full study reports these points: Clinical and demographic metadata were provided uncurated, with the amount varying by source and participant.

On this clone itself: The antigen this receptor binds is unknown. The sample holds no much larger clone one base away, and base qualities are not on file.

Participants in the prospective study were aged about 18 to 95 years, lived in 24 United States geographic areas, and enrolled through a virtual design. In the prospective study, participants were assigned to cohorts based on the clinical history participants reported in a screening survey and a study questionnaire. Recovered participants in ImmuneRACE Cohort 3 were defined by two consecutive negative NP/OP PCR tests, clearance by a healthcare professional, or resolution of symptoms. Mobile phlebotomists in the prospective study collected whole blood, serum and a nasopharyngeal or oropharyngeal swab from every participant. Over a roughly 2-month period, participants in the prospective study had the option of providing additional blood draws and questionnaires. Prospective study blood samples were shipped either frozen or at room temperature before DNA extraction. TCRbeta CDR3 regions were amplified from genomic DNA using the immunoSEQ Assay, a bias-controlled multiplex PCR. The authors processed their data as follows. Nucleated cell counts per sample were estimated from amplification of reference gene primers within the assay. To quantify the absolute abundance of each unique TCRbeta CDR3 rearrangement, sequence reads were collapsed and filtered. For each sample, productive Simpson clonality was calculated by taking the square root of Simpson's diversity index across productive rearrangements. Entries here come from immuneACCESS through TCRdb and include only in-frame sequences with V and J called. Some clones fail to appear in such tables; in the studies checked, an unresolved V gene covers under half of the shortfall, and the cause of the remainder is unknown. V and J calls plus clone size are reproduced from that table; the DNA served to infer D and trimming. This sample comprises approximately 210,000 clones, 82% of them detected only once. The ten largest clonotypes hold 12% of the sample.

The sample comprised PBMCs or T cells enriched from blood (not recorded which). This receptor was obtained from a man in his forties or fifties who had recovered from COVID-19.

The CDR3 here reads CASSFEGGSTEAFF. The DNA is TGCGCCAGCAGCTTCGAGGGTGGGAGCACTGAAGCTTTCTTT. The sequence is built from TRBV5-1 and TRBJ1-1, with no D gene named confidently. The CDR1 and CDR2 encoded by the germline V gene are SGHRS and YFSETQ. There are 14 amino acids in the CDR3, from cysteine to phenylalanine inclusive. Only the CDR3 part of the read is kept: 42 bases, read in frame from the first base. V was cut back by 2 bases and J by 4 bases, leaving a gap of 12 bases between them.